A single sample is the source of the 20 T cell receptor beta chains below, sequenced in a study of T-cell memory formation after mild COVID-19. Via MiXCR, TCRdb re-called the 5' RACE reads, giving one row per CDR3 protein. Of about 320,000 distinct CDR3 sequences listed, roughly an eighth were seen once; the top ten hold approximately 22%. The sequenced sample consisted of PBMCs or a T cell subset sorted from them (not recorded which). The receptors originated from a man aged 18 to 30 who had mild COVID-19 (a few samples of this study predate the infection). Cell type and time point are not known.

This clonotype was detected a few times. CDR3 nucleotides: TGTGCCAGCAACCTTTGGGGGGAGATGGCCGGGGAGCTGTTTTTT. It yields the protein CASNLWGEMAGELFF. The chain has TRBV7-9 and TRBJ2-2, with a tentative D call TRBD2 (6 bases). V lost 7 bases and J lost 6, with 18 bases in between. The CDR3 consists of 15 residues. Germline assignment: CDR1 SEHNR and CDR2 FQNEAQ (reference sequence).

This clonotype has just a few counts. The V gene is TRBV29-1, the J gene TRBJ2-2, with D tentatively TRBD2 (5 bases). V lost 7 bases to trimming and J lost 3 bases, with 12 bases between them. The germline gives CDR1 SQVTM, CDR2 ANQGSEA. The CDR3 extends over 13 amino acids. CDR3 loop: CSDPGIDTGELFF. CDR3 bases: TGCAGCGACCCGGGGATAGACACCGGGGAGCTGTTTTTT.

CDR3 protein: CATSDIEGYTF. CDR3 nucleotide sequence: TGTGCCACCAGTGACATAGAAGGCTACACCTTC. The chain uses TRBV24-1 and TRBJ1-2; D not resolved. The CDR3 loop spans 11 amino acids. CDR1 KGHDR and CDR2 SFDVKD come from the germline V gene. With 4 bases removed from V and 8 bases from J, the gap between germline ends came to 7 bases.

This chain uses TRBV28 with TRBJ1-1; D is ambiguous. The CDR3 contains 15 residues. Germline V CDR1 and CDR2: MDHEN, SYDVKM. The V end was cut by 6 bases, the J end by 0 bases, with 14 bases between. The CDR3 reads CASSPPTIMNTEAFF. CDR3 in DNA: TGTGCCAGCAGCCCCCCGACGATCATGAACACTGAAGCTTTCTTT.

Concerning this clonotype itself: One end of the junction does not line up with germline, which may come from a read error. This chain joins TRBV12-3 or TRBV12-4 and TRBJ1-6; D not certain. The CDR3 loop spans 14 amino acids. CDR3 residues: CASSPTDGNSPIHF. The CDR3 DNA reads TGTGCCAGCAGTCCCACGGACGGTAATTCACCCATCCACTTT.

This clonotype was seen only a few times. The chain carries TRBV4-1 and TRBJ1-6; 7 bases fit TRBD1. Trimming at V came to 2 bases and at J to 6 bases, leaving 7 bases not matched to a gene. The CDR3 consists of 16 residues. Germline loops: CDR1 MGHRA, CDR2 YSYEKL. CDR3 nucleotides: TGCGCCAGCAGCCAACTCGACGGACAGGTTAATTCACCCCTCCACTTT. Protein: CASSQLDGQVNSPLHF.

In its sample, this clonotype was seen a few times. The chain couples TRBV7-3 to TRBJ2-2; the D is unclear. The CDR3 sequence is 14 residues long. The germline V gene encodes CDR1 SGHTA and CDR2 FQGTGA. The ends were cut back, 0 bases at V and 6 bases at J, with 8 bases in the middle. CDR3 amino acids: CASSLTYGAGELFF. DNA for the CDR3: TGTGCCAGCAGCTTAACGTATGGGGCCGGGGAGCTGTTTTTT. The entire variable domain, with the rest obtained from reference TRBV7-3 and TRBJ2-2, is as follows: GAGVSQTPSNKVTEKGKYVELRCDPISGHTALYWYRQSLGQGPEFLIYFQGTGAADDSGLPNDRFFAVRPEGSVSTLKIQRTERGDSAVYLCASSLTYGAGELFFGEGSRLTVL.

The gene calls are TRBV6-2 or TRBV6-3 and TRBJ1-2; TRBD1 matches 7 bases. CDR1 and CDR2 (germline): MNHEY, SVGEGT. The V gene end was trimmed by 7 bases and the J gene end by 2 bases; junction bases not matched to a gene: 7. This CDR3 region has 14 residues. CDR3 amino acids: CASTAPGQNYGYTF. The CDR3 DNA reads as TGTGCCAGCACGGCTCCGGGACAGAACTATGGCTACACCTTC.

The chain employs TRBV9 and TRBJ1-5; 8 bases line up with TRBD1. The CDR3 is 16 residues long. J gave up 5 bases and V 3 bases, and 10 bases lay outside the gene matches. Per the germline V gene, CDR1 is SGDLS and CDR2 is YYNGEE. CDR3 protein: CASSAGGQGGDQPQHF. The CDR3 bases are TGTGCCAGCAGCGCAGGTGGACAGGGTGGGGATCAGCCCCAGCATTTT. The full variable domain, its missing parts supplied by reference TRBV9 and TRBJ1-5, is DSGVTQTPKHLITATGQRVTLRCSPRSGDLSVYWYQQSLDQGLQFLIQYYNGEERAKGNILERFSAQQFPDLHSELNLSSLELGDSALYFCASSAGGQGGDQPQHFGDGTRLSIL.

This clonotype was seen more than once but under ten times. The rearrangement joins TRBV6-6 to TRBJ2-7, with 7 bases matching TRBD2. The CDR3 covers 14 residues. Germline V CDR1 and CDR2: MNHNY, SVGAGI (reference sequence). The V segment lost 8 bases and the J segment 5 bases; nucleotides outside the gene matches: 12. CDR3 sequence reads: CASALAVGGDEQYF. The CDR3 DNA reads TGTGCCAGCGCTCTAGCGGTGGGAGGGGACGAGCAGTACTTC.

The chain carries TRBV7-4 and TRBJ2-2, with TRBD1 matching 8 bases. V gave up 9 bases and J gave up 4 bases; unmatched junction bases: 7. The CDR3 is 14 amino acids. CDR1 SGHVT and CDR2 SQSDAQ come from the germline V gene. For the CDR3, the DNA is TGTGCCAGAAATAGGACAGGGATCACCGGGGAGCTGTTTTTT. This sequence encodes CARNRTGITGELFF.

J is TRBJ1-4 and V is TRBV12-3 or TRBV12-4; TRBD1 might be the D (5 bases). This CDR3 region has 16 residues. V dropped 6 bases and J dropped 3 bases, with 17 bases sitting between them. CDR3 bases: TGTGCCAGCAGCTTTTCCGGGACGAGGGCTAATGAAAAACTGTTTTTT. It translates to CASSFSGTRANEKLFF.

This clonotype was seen only a few times. The rearrangement joins TRBV5-1 to TRBJ1-1, with D possibly TRBD1 on 5 matching bases. The V gene lost 4 bases and the J gene lost 1 base, with 17 bases spanning the gap. There are 16 residues in the CDR3. Germline-derived CDR1 and CDR2 are SGHRS and YFSETQ. This CDR3 is CASSLSPGAANTEAFF. CDR3 coding DNA: TGCGCCAGCAGCCTTTCCCCCGGGGCAGCGAACACTGAAGCTTTCTTT.

The rearrangement joins TRBV6-5 to TRBJ1-1, with D hard to call. Germline V gene lookup returns CDR1 MNHEY and CDR2 SVGAGI. Deletions cut 8 bases from V and 1 base from J, with 8 bases between. The CDR3 runs to 12 residues. The CDR3 nucleotides read TGTGCCAGCGGGGAGACGAACACTGAAGCTTTCTTT. Protein product: CASGETNTEAFF.

A few counts support this clonotype. An end of the junction differs from the germline gene, which may be a read error. The CDR3 spells CASSLGGFPGGKTYF. Written as DNA, the CDR3 is TGTGCCAGCAGTTTAGGAGGTTTTCCAGGAGGTAAAACTTACTTT. The rearrangement uses TRBV12-3 or TRBV12-4 and TRBJ1-6; D not certain. The CDR3 length is 15 residues.

In its sample, this clonotype was seen a few times. This rearrangement joins TRBV6-1 to TRBJ2-1; possibly TRBD2 for D (6 bases). CDR1 and CDR2 (germline): MNHNS, SASEGT. V shed 6 bases and J shed 0 bases, with 12 bases lying between them. The length of the CDR3 is 15 residues. The chain's CDR3 is CASREDGSSYNEQFF. The CDR3 bases are TGTGCCAGCAGGGAGGACGGGAGCTCCTACAATGAGCAGTTCTTC.

This clonotype has just a few counts. The V gene is TRBV20-1, the J gene TRBJ1-1; D is uncertain. This CDR3 region has 13 residues. Looked up from germline, CDR1 is DFQATT and CDR2 is SNEGSKA (reference sequence). Trimming cost V 5 bases and J 0 bases, with 10 bases left between them. In nucleotides, the CDR3 is TGCAGTGCTGCTCCATCCCTGAACACTGAAGCTTTCTTT. As protein: CSAAPSLNTEAFF.

The CDR3 sequence: CASSRRGGPYNEQFF. The CDR3 coding sequence is TGTGCCAGCAGCCGAAGGGGGGGCCCCTACAATGAGCAGTTCTTC. The chain links TRBV3-1 to TRBJ2-1; perhaps TRBD2 as D (7 bases). The CDR3 contains 15 residues. Germline lookup yields CDR1 LGHDT and CDR2 YNNKEL (reference sequence). Between the trimmed V and J ends, which lost 4 bases and 2 bases, there was a span of 12 bases.

This chain joins TRBV18 and TRBJ1-1; D is ambiguous. Germline CDR1 reads KGHSH; CDR2 reads LQKENI. The CDR3 is made up of 12 amino acids. Trimming removed 9 bases at V and 1 base at J, with 9 bases between. The CDR3, as DNA: TGTGCCAGGCCGCCACCGAACACTGAAGCTTTCTTT. It codes for CARPPPNTEAFF.

The rearrangement joins TRBV20-1 to TRBJ1-1; D gene uncertain. CDR1 is DFQATT and CDR2 is SNEGSKA in the germline V gene (reference sequence). V was shortened by 2 bases and J by 0 bases, with 1 base between the two germline ends. This CDR3 comprises 11 residues. The DNA of the CDR3 is TGCAGTGCTAGAATGAACACTGAAGCTTTCTTT. It translates to CSARMNTEAFF.